Described below is a single T cell receptor (beta chain) sequence and its context. Its target is unknown. With the Oncomine TCR Beta short-read assay, DNA from cultured CD4+ T cells was sequenced. MiXCR was run by TCRdb on the PCR reads, yielding one entry per CDR3 protein. Seen here are some 19,000 distinct CDR3 sequences, 50% to 65% observed once, and the top ten hold approximately 5.9%. These data come from a study of vaccination and CD4 T cells after COVID-19. Treatment here: roughly 11-day PBMC culture with coronavirus spike peptide pools or control peptides (ViraFEST assay). ViraFEST enlarged antigen-specific T cell populations with peptide pools and afterwards sequenced TCRs. Germline V gene data show CDR1 as DFQATT and CDR2 as SNEGSKA (reference sequence). Germline trimming cut 1 base from V and 6 bases from J; bases unmatched to any gene: 9. This CDR3 has 15 amino acids.

The origin of this receptor is a human donor who had recovered from COVID-19. The chain recombines TRBV20-1 with TRBJ2-3, with TRBD1 identical over 8 bases. Sequencing was carried out using CD4+ T cells from blood, cultured in vitro. CDR3 nucleotide sequence: TGCAGTGCTAGAGGGTGGACAGGGAAGGATGATACGCAGTATTTT. This gives the protein CSARGWTGKDDTQYF.